What follows are 30 T cell receptor beta chains derived from one specimen sequenced in a study of shared T cell receptors in the human thymus. The data were produced by immunoSEQ multiplex PCR, yet TCRdb's version contains in-frame clones alone and is incomplete. The table lists some 640,000 clones, about 89% of them singletons. This sample was shared with a second study, whose subject was human thymus T cells.

Sequencing input: thymocytes. These receptors originate from a boy under two years old with a congenital heart defect.

The chain couples TRBV5-6 to TRBJ2-7; 11 bases are shared with TRBD2. This CDR3 spans 15 amino acids. V dropped 3 bases and J dropped 2; count of bases not matched to a gene: 4. CDR1 is SGHDT, CDR2 YYEEEE, per germline. The CDR3 here is CASSWGLAVTYEQYF. The CDR3 DNA reads TGTGCCAGCAGCTGGGGACTAGCGGTGACCTACGAGCAGTACTTC. The variable domain in full, with the rest retrieved from reference TRBV5-6 and TRBJ2-7, is DAGVTQSPTHLIKTRGQQVTLRCSPKSGHDTVSWYQQALGQGPQFIFQYYEEEERQRGNFPDRFSGHQFPNYSSELNVNALLLGDSALYLCASSWGLAVTYEQYFGPGTRLTVT.

The rearrangement links TRBV2 to TRBJ2-5, with 7 bases matching TRBD2. Germline trimming cut 0 bases from V and 4 bases from J; bases unmatched to any gene: 8. CDR3 length: 16 amino acids. The germline V gene encodes CDR1 SNHLY and CDR2 FYNNEI. This CDR3 is CASSEAGASGRETQYF. CDR3 coding DNA: TGTGCCAGCAGTGAAGCCGGGGCTAGCGGCCGAGAGACCCAGTACTTC.

V is TRBV4-1 and J is TRBJ2-7; TRBD2 agrees at 7 bases. Trimming took 1 base from V and 2 from J; bases not matched to a gene: 11. CDR1 MGHRA and CDR2 YSYEKL come from the germline V gene. The CDR3 consists of 17 residues. This CDR3 reads CASSQAALTAGTYEQYF. CDR3 DNA sequence: TGCGCCAGCAGCCAAGCCGCCTTGACAGCGGGGACCTACGAGCAGTACTTC.

This clone appeared a few times. The chain joins TRBV9 to TRBJ2-5, with D possibly being TRBD2 (5 bases). This CDR3 has 13 residues. Germline V lookup: CDR1 SGDLS, CDR2 YYNGEE. V was clipped by 0 bases and J by 2 bases, with 5 bases between them. The CDR3 region is CASSVGGQETQYF. The CDR3 nucleotides are TGTGCCAGCAGCGTAGGAGGGCAAGAGACCCAGTACTTC.

The chain is built from TRBV5-1 and TRBJ1-1, with D uncertain. Germline CDR1 and CDR2: SGHRS and YFSETQ. V lost 5 bases and J 1 base, leaving 12 bases between the germline ends. This CDR3 comprises 14 residues. CDR3 DNA sequence: TGCGCCAGCAGTTCGGAGCAGTGGAACACTGAAGCTTTCTTT. This translates into CASSSEQWNTEAFF.

The chain is built from TRBV6-1 and TRBJ1-3; D is perhaps TRBD1 (6 bases). In germline, CDR1 is MNHNS, CDR2 SASEGT. The CDR3 is made up of 13 amino acids. Trimming shortened V by 8 bases and J by 3 bases, and 11 bases separated the two germline ends. The CDR3 here is CASLGASGNTIYF. CDR3 DNA: TGTGCCAGCCTGGGGGCAAGTGGAAACACCATATATTTT.

V and J are TRBV23-1 and TRBJ1-4; a possible D gene is TRBD1 (5 bases). TRBV23-1 is recorded as an ORF, its role being uncertain. The CDR3 runs 16 residues. The V and J ends lost 10 bases and 0 bases respectively, with 18 bases between them. The CDR3 here is CATRLCDSTTNEKLFF. Here the CDR3 DNA reads TGCGCCACCAGGTTATGCGACAGTACAACTAATGAAAAACTGTTTTTT.

This clone was counted once. The rearrangement uses TRBV15 and TRBJ2-3; 8 bases agree with TRBD2. The CDR3 spans 16 residues. CDR1 is LNHNV, CDR2 YYDKDF, per germline (reference sequence). Trimming removed 3 bases from V and 1 base from J; junction bases left unmatched: 6. CDR3 DNA sequence: TGTGCCACCAGCAGTCGAAGCGGGGGCCGCACAGATACGCAGTATTTT. Translating it yields CATSSRSGGRTDTQYF. The full variable domain, in which reference TRBV15 and TRBJ2-3 provide the parts outside the CDR3, is DAMVIQNPRYQVTQFGKPVTLSCSQTLNHNVMYWYQQKSSQAPKLLFHYYDKDFNNEADTPDNFQSRRPNTSFCFLDIRSPGLGDTAMYLCATSSRSGGRTDTQYFGPGTRLTVL.

This clone was seen a handful of times. CDR3 loop: CASGTLAGASGELFF. The CDR3 coding sequence is TGTGCTAGTGGTACCCTAGCGGGAGCCTCCGGGGAGCTGTTTTTT. The chain joins TRBV12-5 to TRBJ2-2; 10 bases are shared with TRBD2. Germline CDR1 reads LGHNT; CDR2 reads FRNRAP. J gave up 6 bases and V 5 bases, and 6 bases lay outside the gene matches. This CDR3 is 15 amino acids long.

V and J are TRBV15 and TRBJ1-5; D may be TRBD1 (5 bases). CDR3 length: 14 amino acids. Trimming removed 3 bases from V and 6 bases from J, with 12 bases in between. Germline V CDR1 and CDR2: LNHNV, YYDKDF (reference sequence). CDR3 loop: CATSSLGGGQPQHF. DNA for the CDR3: TGTGCCACCAGCAGCTTGGGGGGAGGTCAGCCCCAGCATTTT.

This chain uses TRBV6-6 with TRBJ1-2; D may be TRBD1 (5 bases). V was pared by 6 bases and J by 6 bases, with 14 bases between. Germline V gives CDR1 MNHNY, CDR2 SVGAGI (reference sequence). The length of the CDR3 is 13 residues. CDR3 region: CASRLEEGHGYTF. DNA of the CDR3: TGTGCCAGCAGACTAGAGGAGGGACATGGCTACACCTTC.

V and J are TRBV20-1 and TRBJ2-7; maybe TRBD1 (6 bases). The ends were cut back, 6 bases at V and 5 bases at J, with 8 bases in the middle. This CDR3 spans 10 amino acids. Germline CDR1 DFQATT, CDR2 SNEGSKA (reference sequence). The chain's CDR3 is CSANRDEQYF. The DNA of the CDR3 is TGCAGTGCAAACAGGGACGAGCAGTACTTC.

V is TRBV7-8 and J is TRBJ1-4, with D maybe TRBD1 (6 bases). V lost 5 bases and J 0 bases, leaving 22 bases between the germline ends. CDR1 and CDR2 from the germline V gene are SGHVS and FQNEAQ. This CDR3 spans 19 amino acids. CDR3 sequence: CASSQSKQGEIATNEKLFF. CDR3 DNA: TGTGCCAGCAGCCAGAGTAAACAGGGTGAAATTGCAACTAATGAAAAACTGTTTTTT.

This sequence joins TRBV25-1 and TRBJ2-7, with 9 bases aligning to TRBD1. The germline V gene has CDR1 MGHDK and CDR2 SYGVNS. The CDR3 has 18 amino acids. Trimming took 6 bases from V and 1 from J; bases not matched to a gene: 16. CDR3 protein: CASSDEQGAFRGSYEQYF. The DNA for the CDR3 is TGTGCCAGCAGCGACGAACAGGGGGCCTTTCGCGGATCCTACGAGCAGTACTTC.

This chain uses TRBV2 with TRBJ1-5; 7 positions agree with TRBD1. After removal of 6 bases from V and 2 bases from J, the junction contained 13 bases not matched to a gene. From germline, CDR1 is SNHLY and CDR2 FYNNEI. This CDR3 contains 17 residues. The chain's CDR3 is CASRSDREPWGNQPQHF. CDR3 bases: TGTGCCAGCAGGTCAGACAGGGAACCTTGGGGCAATCAGCCCCAGCATTTT.

This CDR3 reads CASSLRDSTYNEQFF. The DNA for the CDR3 is TGCGCCAGCAGCCTAAGGGACAGTACCTACAATGAGCAGTTCTTC. The chain links TRBV4-3 to TRBJ2-1, with 7 bases matching TRBD1. Germline values: CDR1 LGHNA, CDR2 YSLEER. CDR3 length equals 15 residues. After removal of 4 bases from V and 2 bases from J, the junction contained 5 bases not matched to a gene.

The J gene is TRBJ1-1, the V gene TRBV5-1, with D possibly matching TRBD1 (6 bases). The germline V and J ends were trimmed by 4 bases and 2 bases, with 18 bases remaining between them. Per the germline V gene, CDR1 is SGHRS and CDR2 is YFSETQ. This CDR3 region has 16 residues. The CDR3: CASSTKDSPVNTEAFF. The CDR3 DNA follows: TGCGCCAGCAGCACAAAGGACAGCCCCGTAAACACTGAAGCTTTCTTT. Complete variable domain (other parts from reference TRBV5-1 and TRBJ1-1): KAGVTQTPRYLIKTRGQQVTLSCSPISGHRSVSWYQQTPGQGLQFLFEYFSETQRNKGNFPGRFSGRQFSNSRSEMNVSTLELGDSALYLCASSTKDSPVNTEAFFGQGTRLTVV.

The chain has TRBV28 and TRBJ1-1; D is possibly TRBD1 (6 bases). The length of the CDR3 is 12 residues. V lost 8 bases, J lost 6 bases, and 13 bases lay in between. Germline assignment: CDR1 MDHEN and CDR2 SYDVKM. The CDR3 here is CASAGAAAEAFF. The CDR3 DNA reads as TGTGCCAGCGCAGGGGCTGCGGCTGAAGCTTTCTTT.

The J gene is TRBJ2-1, the V gene TRBV2; 9 nucleotides agree with TRBD2. Germline V gene data show CDR1 as SNHLY and CDR2 as FYNNEI. CDR3 length: 15 amino acids. V was clipped by 6 bases and J by 3 bases; unmatched bases: 6. CDR3 sequence: CASSLRGGLYNEQFF. CDR3 bases: TGTGCCAGCAGCTTGCGGGGGGGACTCTACAATGAGCAGTTCTTC.

The chain uses TRBV2 and TRBJ2-3; 9 bases fit TRBD2. This CDR3 contains 18 residues. The V gene end was trimmed by 3 bases and the J gene end by 2 bases; junction bases not matched to a gene: 12. The V gene's germline CDR1 is SNHLY and CDR2 FYNNEI. CDR3 protein: CASSDSVLASGVTDTQYF. The CDR3 bases are TGTGCCAGCAGTGACTCGGTTTTGGCTAGCGGGGTCACAGATACGCAGTATTTT.

In this sample, this clone turned up a few times. The gene calls are TRBV6-5 and TRBJ1-1, with 11 positions matching TRBD1. The J segment lost 3 bases and the V segment lost 2 bases, leaving 2 bases of the junction unmatched. Germline V gene lookup returns CDR1 MNHEY and CDR2 SVGAGI. The CDR3 length is 15 residues. The CDR3 is CASSYGQGAHTEAFF. CDR3 DNA sequence: TGTGCCAGCAGTTACGGACAGGGGGCTCACACTGAAGCTTTCTTT.

The gene calls are TRBV7-9 and TRBJ2-5, with 8 bases identical to TRBD2. The ends lost 3 bases at V and 1 base at J; junction bases unmatched: 4. Per germline, CDR1 SEHNR and CDR2 FQNEAQ (reference sequence). There are 15 residues in the CDR3. In DNA, the CDR3 is TGTGCCAGCAGCTTGCCAGCGGGGGCCCAAGAGACCCAGTACTTC. It codes for CASSLPAGAQETQYF. Combining the CDR3 with reference TRBV7-9 and TRBJ2-5 gives the whole variable domain DTGVSQNPRHKITKRGQNVTFRCDPISEHNRLYWYRQTLGQGPEFLTYFQNEAQLEKSRLLSDRFSAERPKGSFSTLEIQRTEQGDSAMYLCASSLPAGAQETQYFGPGTRLLVL.

This chain uses TRBV19 with TRBJ2-3; 12 positions agree with TRBD2. CDR1 is LNHDA, CDR2 SQIVND, per germline (reference sequence). The CDR3 is 15 amino acids. V lost 3 bases, J lost 4 bases, and 2 bases stayed unmatched. The CDR3 spells CASSILAGGSDTQYF. CDR3 nucleotide sequence: TGTGCCAGTAGTATCCTAGCGGGAGGGTCAGATACGCAGTATTTT.

This clone showed up just a few times. This chain connects TRBV7-2 to TRBJ2-3; D is possibly TRBD1 (6 bases). The V gene's germline CDR1 is SGHTA and CDR2 FQGNSA. The CDR3 loop spans 17 amino acids. V was shortened by 5 bases and J by 0 bases, with 18 bases between the two germline ends. The CDR3 nucleotides are TGTGCCAGCAGCCCCATGCCGAGACAGGTGAGCACAGATACGCAGTATTTT. It specifies CASSPMPRQVSTDTQYF. The full variable domain, completed using reference TRBV7-2 and TRBJ2-3, is GAGVSQSPSNKVTEKGKDVELRCDPISGHTALYWYRQSLGQGLEFLIYFQGNSAPDKSGLPSDRFSAERTGGSVSTLTIQRTQQEDSAVYLCASSPMPRQVSTDTQYFGPGTRLTVL.

The rearrangement uses TRBV7-2 and TRBJ1-1, with 7 bases aligning to TRBD1. After removal of 1 base from V and 9 bases from J, the junction contained 14 bases not matched to a gene. Germline V gene sequence: CDR1 SGHTA, CDR2 FQGNSA. The CDR3 length is 16 residues. The CDR3 loop reads CASSLGGWTEDRKAFF. Here the CDR3 DNA reads TGTGCCAGCAGCTTAGGGGGGTGGACGGAGGACAGGAAAGCTTTCTTT.

The genes are TRBV4-1 and TRBJ1-2, with 8 bases that match TRBD1. The germline V gene encodes CDR1 MGHRA and CDR2 YSYEKL. V dropped 0 bases and J dropped 5; count of bases not matched to a gene: 5. The length of the CDR3 is 15 residues. CDR3: CASSQDPGGLYGYTF. CDR3 bases: TGCGCCAGCAGCCAAGATCCAGGGGGCTTGTATGGCTACACCTTC.

In DNA, the CDR3 is TGTGCCAGCAGCCAAGGGCAGGCGAATCTCACAGATACGCAGTATTTT. This sequence encodes CASSQGQANLTDTQYF. The rearrangement links TRBV4-2 to TRBJ2-3; D uncertain. Germline CDR1 is LGHNA and CDR2 is YNFKEQ. The CDR3 spans 16 residues. V shed 1 base and J shed 2 bases, with 13 bases lying between them.

The chain couples TRBV14 to TRBJ2-3; 10 bases are a match to TRBD2. CDR1 and CDR2 from the germline V gene are SGHDN and FVKESK. V trimming: 1 base; J trimming: 0 bases; junction bases outside the gene matches: 16. The CDR3 contains 21 residues. The CDR3 is CASSQGFPLAGTRTSTDTQYF. The DNA for the CDR3 is TGTGCCAGCAGCCAAGGGTTCCCACTAGCGGGAACACGAACTAGCACAGATACGCAGTATTTT.

The rearrangement joins TRBV11-2 to TRBJ2-4, with TRBD2 matching 8 bases. Germline CDR1 reads SGHAT; CDR2 reads FQNNGV. The CDR3 extends over 12 amino acids. V shed 5 bases and J 16 bases; nucleotides not matched to a gene: 10. The CDR3 region is CASSHGGGCSYF. CDR3 nucleotide sequence: TGTGCCAGCAGCCACGGGGGGGGCTGTTCTTACTTC.

The chain has TRBV7-2 and TRBJ2-1; 10 bases line up with TRBD2. Trimming took 3 bases from V and 5 from J; bases not matched to a gene: 7. The CDR3 length is 16 residues. The germline V gene has CDR1 SGHTA and CDR2 FQGNSA. CDR3: CASSLVSSGRNNEQFF. CDR3 DNA sequence: TGTGCCAGCAGCTTGGTCTCTAGCGGGAGAAACAATGAGCAGTTCTTC.